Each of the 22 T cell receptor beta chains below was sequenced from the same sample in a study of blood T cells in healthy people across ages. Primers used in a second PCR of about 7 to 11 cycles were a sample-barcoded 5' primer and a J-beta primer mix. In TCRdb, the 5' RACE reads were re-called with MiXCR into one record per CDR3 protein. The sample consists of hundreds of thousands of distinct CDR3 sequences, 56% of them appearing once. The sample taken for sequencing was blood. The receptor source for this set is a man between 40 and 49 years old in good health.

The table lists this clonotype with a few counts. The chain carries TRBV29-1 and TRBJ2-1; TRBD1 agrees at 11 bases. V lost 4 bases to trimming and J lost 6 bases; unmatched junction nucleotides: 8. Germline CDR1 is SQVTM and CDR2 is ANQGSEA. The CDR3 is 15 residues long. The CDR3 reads CSVGRIGQGANEQFF. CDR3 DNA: TGCAGCGTTGGGAGAATTGGACAGGGGGCCAATGAGCAGTTCTTC.

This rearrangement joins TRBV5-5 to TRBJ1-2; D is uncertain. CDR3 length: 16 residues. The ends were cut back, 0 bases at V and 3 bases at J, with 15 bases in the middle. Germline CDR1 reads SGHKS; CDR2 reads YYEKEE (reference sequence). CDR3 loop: CASSLALAASDYGYTF. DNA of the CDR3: TGTGCCAGCAGCTTGGCGTTAGCGGCTTCCGACTATGGCTACACCTTC.

Here the CDR3 DNA reads TGTGCCAGCAGTTTATCCGGAGTACGAACTGAAGCTTTCTTT. This encodes CASSLSGVRTEAFF. The V call is TRBV12-3 or TRBV12-4, the J call TRBJ1-1; D unclear. V dropped 2 bases and J dropped 5 bases, with 12 bases sitting between them. CDR3 length equals 14 residues.

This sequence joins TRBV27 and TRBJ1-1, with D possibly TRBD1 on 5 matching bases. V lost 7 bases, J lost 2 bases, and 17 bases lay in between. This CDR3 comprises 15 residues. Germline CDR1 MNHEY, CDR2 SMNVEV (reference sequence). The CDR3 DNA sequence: TGTGCCAGCACGAGGGGAGCCGGGTCCAACACTGAAGCTTTCTTT. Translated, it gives CASTRGAGSNTEAFF.

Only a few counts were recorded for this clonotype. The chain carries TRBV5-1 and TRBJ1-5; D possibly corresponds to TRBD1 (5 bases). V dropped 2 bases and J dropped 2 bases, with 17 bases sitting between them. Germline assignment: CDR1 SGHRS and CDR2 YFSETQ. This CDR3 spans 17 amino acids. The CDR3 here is CASSFPGQPGGNQPQHF. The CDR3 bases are TGCGCCAGCAGCTTTCCAGGACAACCGGGGGGCAATCAGCCCCAGCATTTT.

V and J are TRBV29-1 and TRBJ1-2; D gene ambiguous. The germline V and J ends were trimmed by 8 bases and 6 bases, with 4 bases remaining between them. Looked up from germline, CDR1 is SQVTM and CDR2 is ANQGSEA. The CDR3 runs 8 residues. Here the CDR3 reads CSSDGYTF. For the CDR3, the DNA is TGCAGCTCTGATGGCTACACCTTC.

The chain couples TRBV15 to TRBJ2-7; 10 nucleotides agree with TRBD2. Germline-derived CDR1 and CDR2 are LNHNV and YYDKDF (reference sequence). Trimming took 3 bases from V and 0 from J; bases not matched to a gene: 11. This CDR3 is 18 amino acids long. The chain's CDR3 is CATSSPKTSSGSSYEQYF. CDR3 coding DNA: TGTGCCACCAGCAGCCCAAAGACGTCTAGCGGGAGCTCCTACGAGCAGTACTTC.

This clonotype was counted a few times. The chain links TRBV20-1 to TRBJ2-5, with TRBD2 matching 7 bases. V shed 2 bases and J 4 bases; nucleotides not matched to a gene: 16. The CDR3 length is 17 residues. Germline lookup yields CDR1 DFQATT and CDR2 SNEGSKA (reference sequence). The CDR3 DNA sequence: TGCAGTGCTAGACACTCAGCGGGCTTCAGGGAGGGAGAGACCCAGTACTTC. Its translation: CSARHSAGFREGETQYF.

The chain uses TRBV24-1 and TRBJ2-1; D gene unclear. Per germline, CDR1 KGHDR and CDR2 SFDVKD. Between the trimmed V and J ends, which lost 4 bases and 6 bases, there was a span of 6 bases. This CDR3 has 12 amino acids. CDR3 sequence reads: CATSEQVNEQFF. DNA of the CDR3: TGTGCCACCAGTGAGCAGGTCAATGAGCAGTTCTTC.

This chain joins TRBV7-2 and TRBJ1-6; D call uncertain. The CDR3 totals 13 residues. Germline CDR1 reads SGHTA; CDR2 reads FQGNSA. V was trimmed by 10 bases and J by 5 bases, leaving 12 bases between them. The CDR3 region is CATCVSHNSPLHF. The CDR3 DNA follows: TGTGCCACCTGTGTGAGCCATAATTCACCCCTCCACTTT.

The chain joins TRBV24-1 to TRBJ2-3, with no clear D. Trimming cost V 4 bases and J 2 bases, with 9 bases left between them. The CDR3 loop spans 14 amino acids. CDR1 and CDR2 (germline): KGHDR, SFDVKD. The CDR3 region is CATSDFGLTDTQYF. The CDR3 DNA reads TGTGCCACCAGTGACTTCGGTCTCACAGATACGCAGTATTTT.

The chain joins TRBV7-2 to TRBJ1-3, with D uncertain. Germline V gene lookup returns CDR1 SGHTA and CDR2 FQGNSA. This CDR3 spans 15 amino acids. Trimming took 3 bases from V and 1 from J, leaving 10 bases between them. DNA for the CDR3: TGTGCCAGCAGCTTGGAAAGAAGATCTGGAAACACCATATATTTT. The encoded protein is CASSLERRSGNTIYF.

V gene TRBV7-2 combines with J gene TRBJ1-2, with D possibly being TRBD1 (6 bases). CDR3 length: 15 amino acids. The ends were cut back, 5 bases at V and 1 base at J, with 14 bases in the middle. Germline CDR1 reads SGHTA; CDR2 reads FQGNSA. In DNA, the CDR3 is TGTGCCAGCAGCCAAGACGGACAGCATAACTATGGCTACACCTTC. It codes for CASSQDGQHNYGYTF.

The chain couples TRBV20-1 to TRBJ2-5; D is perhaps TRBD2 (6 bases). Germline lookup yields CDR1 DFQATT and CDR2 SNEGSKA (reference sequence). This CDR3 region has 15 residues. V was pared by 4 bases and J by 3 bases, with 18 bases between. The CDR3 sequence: CSATPLAGRKETQYF. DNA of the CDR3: TGCAGTGCTACTCCTTTGGCAGGGAGGAAAGAGACCCAGTACTTC.

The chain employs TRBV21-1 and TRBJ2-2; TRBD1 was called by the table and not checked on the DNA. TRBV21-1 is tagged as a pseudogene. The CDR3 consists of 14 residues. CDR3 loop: CASSHDSRGGELFF. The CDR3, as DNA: TGTGCCAGCAGTCACGACTCCCGGGGCGGGGAGCTGTTTTTT.

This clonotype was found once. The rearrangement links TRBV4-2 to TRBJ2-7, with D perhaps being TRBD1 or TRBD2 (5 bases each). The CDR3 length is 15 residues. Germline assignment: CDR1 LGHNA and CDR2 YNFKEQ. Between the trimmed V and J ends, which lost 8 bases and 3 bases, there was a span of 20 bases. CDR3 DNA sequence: TGTGCCAGCGGGCCTCCTCGGGACGGACTCTACGAGCAGTACTTC. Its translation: CASGPPRDGLYEQYF.

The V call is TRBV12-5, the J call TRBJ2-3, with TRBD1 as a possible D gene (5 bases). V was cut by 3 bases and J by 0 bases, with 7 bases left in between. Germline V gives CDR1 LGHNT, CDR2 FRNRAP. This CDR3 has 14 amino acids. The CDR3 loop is CASGFGQSTDTQYF. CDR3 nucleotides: TGTGCTAGTGGTTTCGGACAAAGCACAGATACGCAGTATTTT.

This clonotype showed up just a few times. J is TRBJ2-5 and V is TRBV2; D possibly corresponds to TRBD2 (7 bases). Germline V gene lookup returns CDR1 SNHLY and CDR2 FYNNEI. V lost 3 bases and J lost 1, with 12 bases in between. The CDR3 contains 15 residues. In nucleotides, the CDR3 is TGTGCCAGCAGTGATGGCGGGGGCCTCCAAGAGACCCAGTACTTC. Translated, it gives CASSDGGGLQETQYF.

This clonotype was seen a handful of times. CDR3 coding DNA: TGTGCCAGCAGTGCCGGGACAGAGAACATTCAGTACTTC. Protein sequence: CASSAGTENIQYF. The V call is TRBV2, the J call TRBJ2-4; TRBD1 aligns across 7 bases. The CDR3 covers 13 residues. The trim removed 4 bases at V and 7 bases at J, leaving 4 bases unmatched. The germline V gene encodes CDR1 SNHLY and CDR2 FYNNEI. Variable domain in full (rest from reference TRBV2 and TRBJ2-4): EPEVTQTPSHQVTQMGQEVILRCVPISNHLYFYWYRQILGQKVEFLVSFYNNEISEKSEIFDDQFSVERPDGSNFTLKIRSTKLEDSAMYFCASSAGTENIQYFGAGTRLSVL.

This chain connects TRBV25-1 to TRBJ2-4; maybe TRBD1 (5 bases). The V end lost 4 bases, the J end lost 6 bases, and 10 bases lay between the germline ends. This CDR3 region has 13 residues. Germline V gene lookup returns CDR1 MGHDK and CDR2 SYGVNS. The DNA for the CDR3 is TGTGCCAGCAGTGTGGAAGGGGTAAACATTCAGTACTTC. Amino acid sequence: CASSVEGVNIQYF.

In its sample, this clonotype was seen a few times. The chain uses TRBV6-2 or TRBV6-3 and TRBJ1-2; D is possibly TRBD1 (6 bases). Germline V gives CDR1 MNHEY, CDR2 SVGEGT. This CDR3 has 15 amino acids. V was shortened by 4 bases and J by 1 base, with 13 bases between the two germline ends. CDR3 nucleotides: TGTGCCAGCAGTTTTGGACAGCGATTTAACTATGGCTACACCTTC. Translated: CASSFGQRFNYGYTF.

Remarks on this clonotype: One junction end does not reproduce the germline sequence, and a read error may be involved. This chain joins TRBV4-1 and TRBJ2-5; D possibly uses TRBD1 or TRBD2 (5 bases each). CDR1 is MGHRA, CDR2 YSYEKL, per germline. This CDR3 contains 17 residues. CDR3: CASSRLGTDSLQETQYF. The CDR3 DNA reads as TGTGCCAGCAGCCGGCTCGGGACGGACTCACTTCAAGAGACCCAGTACTTC.